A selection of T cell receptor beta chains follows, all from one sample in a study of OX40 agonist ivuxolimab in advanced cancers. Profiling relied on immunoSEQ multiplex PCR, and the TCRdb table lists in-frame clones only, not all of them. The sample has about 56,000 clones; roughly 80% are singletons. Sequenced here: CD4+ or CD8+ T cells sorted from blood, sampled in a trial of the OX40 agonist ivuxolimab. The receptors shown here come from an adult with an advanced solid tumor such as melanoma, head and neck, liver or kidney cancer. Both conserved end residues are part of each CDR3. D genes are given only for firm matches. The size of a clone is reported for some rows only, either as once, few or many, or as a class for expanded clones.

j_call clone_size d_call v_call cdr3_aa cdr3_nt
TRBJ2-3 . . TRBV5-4 CASSPASTDTQYF TGTGCCAGCAGCCCTGCTAGCACAGATACACAGTATTTT
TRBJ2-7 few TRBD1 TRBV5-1 CASSVTGTGGNEQYF TGCGCCAGCAGCGTCACCGGGACAGGGGGCAACGAGCAGTACTTC
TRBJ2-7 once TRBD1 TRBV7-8 CASSLGTGFRYEQYF TGTGCCAGCAGCTTAGGGACAGGGTTTCGGTACGAGCAGTACTTC
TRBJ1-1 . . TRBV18 CASSPRADHGTEAFF TGTGCCAGCTCACCACGGGCAGATCATGGAACTGAAGCTTTCTTT
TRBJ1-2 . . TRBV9 CASSRNTGVNYGYTF TGTGCCAGCAGCAGAAACACTGGGGTTAACTATGGCTACACCTTC
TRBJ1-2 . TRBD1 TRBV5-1 CASTSRTGTLYGYTF TGCGCCAGCACCTCCAGGACAGGGACCCTCTATGGCTACACCTTC
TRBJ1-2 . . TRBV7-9 CASSLGAGGSNYGYTF TGTGCCAGCAGCTTAGGGGCCGGCGGATCTAACTATGGCTACACCTTC
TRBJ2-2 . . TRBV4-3 CASSQGVAGLANTGELFF TGCGCCAGCAGCCAAGGGGTCGCGGGCCTCGCGAACACCGGGGAGCTGTTTTTT
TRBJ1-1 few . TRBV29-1 CSVRSGPETEAFF TGCAGCGTTAGGTCAGGGCCGGAGACTGAAGCTTTCTTT
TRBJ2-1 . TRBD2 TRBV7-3 CASSLSGRNNEQFF TGTGCCAGCAGCTTAAGCGGGAGGAACAATGAGCAGTTCTTC
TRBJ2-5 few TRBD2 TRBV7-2 CASSLEVIAGGRETQYF TGTGCCAGCAGCCTAGAGGTGATAGCGGGAGGTAGAGAGACCCAGTACTTC
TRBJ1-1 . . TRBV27 CAPLQAGEAFF TGTGCCCCCTTACAGGCAGGAGAAGCTTTCTTT
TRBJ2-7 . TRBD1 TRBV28 CASSFGQGVHF TGTGCCAGCAGTTTCGGACAGGGGGTGCACTTC
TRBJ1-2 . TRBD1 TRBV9 CAGSAGGQGIHGYTF TGTGCCGGCAGCGCCGGGGGACAGGGGATTCATGGCTACACCTTC
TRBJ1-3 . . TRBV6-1 CASSEAGRIGNTIYF TGTGCCAGCAGTGAAGCGGGACGGATTGGAAACACCATATATTTT
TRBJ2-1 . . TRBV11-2 CASSPHRISYNEQFF TGTGCCAGCAGCCCACACAGGATCTCCTACAATGAGCAGTTCTTC
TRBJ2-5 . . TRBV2 CASSALKGHFQETQYF TGTGCCAGCAGTGCCTTGAAGGGACATTTCCAAGAGACCCAGTACTTC
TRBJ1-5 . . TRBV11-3 CASSLAREGQPQHF TGTGCCAGCAGCTTAGCAAGGGAAGGCCAGCCCCAGCATTTT
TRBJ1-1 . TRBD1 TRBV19 CASSIRQGALNF TGTGCCAGTAGTATAAGACAGGGGGCACTAAACTTT
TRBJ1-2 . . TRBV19 CASNPGEAYGYTF TGTGCCAGTAATCCAGGGGAGGCCTATGGCTACACCTTC
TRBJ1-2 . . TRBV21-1 CASSKKGQCGYTF TGTGCCAGCAGCAAAAAGGGACAGTGTGGCTACACCTTC
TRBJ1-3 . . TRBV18 CASSPQAVISGNTIYF TGTGCCAGCTCACCACAGGCAGTGATCTCTGGAAACACCATATATTTT
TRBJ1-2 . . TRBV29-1 CSVRGVYGYTF TGCAGCGTTAGAGGGGTATATGGCTACACCTTC
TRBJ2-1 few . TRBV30 CAWSYGWAYEQFF TGTGCCTGGAGTTACGGCTGGGCGTATGAGCAGTTCTTC
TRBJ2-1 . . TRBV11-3 CANSQTGTSHYNEQFF TGTGCCAACAGTCAAACCGGGACGAGCCACTACAATGAGCAGTTCTTC
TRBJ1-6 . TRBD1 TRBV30 CAWGQGGSNSPLHF TGTGCCTGGGGGCAGGGGGGGAGTAATTCACCCCTCCACTTT
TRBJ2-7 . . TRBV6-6 CASSYGVPLGEQYF TGTGCCAGCAGTTACGGGGTCCCCTTGGGCGAGCAGTACTTC
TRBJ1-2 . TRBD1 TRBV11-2 CASSLGGTGGYGYTF TGTGCCAGCAGCTTAGGTGGGACAGGGGGCTATGGCTACACCTTC